Given below is one T cell receptor (beta chain) in context. Libraries were prepared by immunoSEQ multiplex PCR; TCRdb keeps only in-frame clonotypes and omits some of them. The sample records a few hundred thousand clones, around 88% being singletons. The sample is drawn from a study of blood T cell repertoires in COVID-19. Study as a whole: PBMCs, B-cell-depleted T cells, or T cells provided the cDNA or gDNA that made up the material.

Enrollees, roughly 18 to 95 years old, lived in roughly 24 US areas. Participant reports of clinical history set cohort assignment. The CDR3 extends over 16 amino acids. J lost 0 bases, V lost 5 bases, and 9 bases had no gene match. The sequencing sample was made of PBMCs or T cells enriched from blood (not recorded which). The rearrangement joins TRBV5-3 to TRBJ1-2, with 8 bases that match TRBD1. TRBV5-3 is annotated as an ORF whose role is uncertain. The receptor comes from a woman younger than 45 who had been exposed to COVID-19. The CDR3 here is CARRMDREETNYGYTF. In DNA, the CDR3 is TGTGCCAGAAGAATGGACAGGGAGGAAACTAACTATGGCTACACCTTC.